These T cell receptor beta chains were read from a single sample in a study of shared clonotypes between healthy human individuals. Clones were sequenced by immunoSEQ multiplex PCR, and TCRdb holds only the in-frame ones, with some missing. The table records around 1.4 million clones, just under 99% of them present only once. The sample comprised naive CD4+ T cells sorted from blood. These receptors were obtained from a man aged 25-40 years in good health. CDR3s include the opening cysteine and the closing phenylalanine or tryptophan. A D gene is named only where the DNA matches it firmly. Clone size is stated in some rows and not others, as once, few, many or a class when expanded.

TRBD2 TRBJ2-1 NA TRBV7-9 CASSYLAGVSYNEQFF TGTGCCAGCAGCTATCTAGCGGGAGTGTCCTACAATGAGCAGTTCTTC
NA TRBJ2-1 NA TRBV7-2 CASSLDGISYNEQFF TGTGCCAGCAGCTTAGACGGGATCTCCTACAATGAGCAGTTCTTC
NA TRBJ2-7 NA TRBV7-9 CASSSLIAGYEQYF TGTGCCAGCAGCTCCCTTATAGCTGGCTACGAGCAGTACTTC
NA TRBJ2-5 NA TRBV7-8 CASSPGGSPETQYF TGTGCCAGCAGCCCCGGTGGTTCTCCAGAGACCCAGTACTTC
NA TRBJ1-3 NA TRBV29-1 CSVQTGGSGNTIYF TGCAGCGTGCAAACGGGTGGGTCTGGAAACACCATATATTTT
NA TRBJ1-5 NA TRBV7-2 CASSLLGQPQHF TGTGCCAGCAGCTTATTAGGTCAGCCCCAGCATTTT
TRBD2 TRBJ2-1 NA TRBV6-5 CASSYRASGSDEQFF TGTGCCAGCAGTTACAGGGCTAGCGGGAGTGATGAGCAGTTCTTC
NA TRBJ2-7 NA TRBV7-6 CASSDWDTGYEQYF TGTGCCAGCAGCGACTGGGACACTGGGTACGAGCAGTACTTC
TRBD1 TRBJ2-3 NA TRBV7-3 CASSRQGSLGTDTQYF TGTGCCAGCAGCAGACAGGGGTCGTTAGGCACAGATACGCAGTATTTT
TRBD2 TRBJ2-5 NA TRBV30 CAWGVAGGRGTQYF TGTGCCTGGGGAGTGGCGGGAGGTAGAGGGACCCAGTACTTC
NA TRBJ2-7 NA TRBV5-1 CASSTGPYEQYF TGCGCCAGCTCTACAGGGCCCTACGAGCAGTACTTC
NA TRBJ1-1 NA TRBV28 CASRLRTANTEAFF TGTGCCAGCAGGCTGAGGACGGCGAACACTGAAGCTTTCTTT
TRBD1 TRBJ1-4 NA TRBV5-4 CASSFTGGTNEKLFF TGTGCCAGCAGCTTTACAGGGGGCACTAATGAAAAACTGTTTTTT
TRBD2 TRBJ2-3 NA TRBV2 CASRRDYLNTDTQYF TGTGCCAGCAGAAGGGACTACCTCAACACAGATACGCAGTATTTT
NA TRBJ2-1 NA TRBV7-2 CASSRTVIEGNEQFF TGTGCCAGCAGCAGGACAGTAATAGAGGGGAATGAGCAGTTCTTC
NA TRBJ1-1 NA TRBV28 CASSRGGKRGFEAFF TGTGCCAGCAGCCGAGGGGGAAAACGCGGGTTCGAGGCTTTCTTT
TRBD2 TRBJ2-5 NA TRBV7-9 CASSSGLAALQETQYF TGTGCCAGCAGCTCGGGACTAGCGGCCCTACAAGAGACCCAGTACTTC
NA TRBJ2-7 NA TRBV5-1 CASSSAGTEQYF TGCGCCAGCAGCTCCGCAGGGACCGAGCAGTACTTC
TRBD2 TRBJ2-1 once TRBV29-1 CSVVVSGAYNEQFF TGCAGCGTTGTAGTCAGCGGGGCCTACAATGAGCAGTTCTTC
TRBD2 TRBJ2-5 NA TRBV5-1 CASSFLTSGRQETQYF TGCGCCAGCAGCTTTTTGACTAGCGGGCGGCAAGAGACCCAGTACTTC
NA TRBJ2-5 once TRBV7-9 CASSHPLQGKETQYF TGTGCCAGCAGCCACCCCTTACAGGGAAAAGAGACCCAGTACTTC
NA TRBJ1-4 NA TRBV6-1 CASSERLVRGWFEKLFF TGTGCCAGCAGTGAACGCCTCGTGAGGGGATGGTTTGAAAAACTGTTTTTT
NA TRBJ1-4 NA TRBV9 CASSDGLTNEKLFF TGTGCCAGCAGCGACGGGCTCACTAATGAAAAACTGTTTTTT
TRBD1 TRBJ2-7 NA TRBV25-1 CASSARPGQGSSYEQYF TGTGCCAGCAGTGCCCGACCGGGACAGGGAAGCTCCTACGAGCAGTACTTC
NA TRBJ2-7 NA TRBV7-2 CASSLVATYEQYF TGTGCCAGCAGCTTAGTAGCCACCTACGAGCAGTACTTC
TRBD2 TRBJ2-7 NA TRBV10-3 CASYEDPGLAGGSYEQYF TGTGCCAGCTACGAAGACCCGGGACTAGCGGGAGGTAGTTACGAGCAGTACTTC
TRBD1 TRBJ2-3 NA TRBV28 CASSTPGTGYADTQYF TGTGCCAGCAGCACCCCCGGGACAGGGTATGCAGATACGCAGTATTTT
NA TRBJ2-5 once TRBV7-9 CASSPQGGETQYF TGTGCCAGCAGCCCTCAGGGGGGAGAGACCCAGTACTTC